This T cell receptor gamma chain is drawn from a study of gamma delta lymphoproliferative disorders and STAT genes. Study in general: Delta-chain libraries followed the EuroClonality-NGS standard operating procedure.

Study-level points and caveats: Whether leukemic clones are public or private remains unconfirmed. Nearly all major patient gamma and delta clonotypes were public. Gamma repertoires grouped patients separately from controls; delta repertoires showed no separation.

Regarding this clone: What it binds is not known. Other DNA sequences within the sample encode an identical CDR3.

TCRdb re-called the multiplex PCR reads through CATT. The data contain more than 2,500 gamma-chain clones, less than 9% of them seen just once; the ten biggest clones take up 16%. PBMCs from patients and controls supplied the genomic DNA for sequencing. This CDR3 has 15 residues. Looked up from germline, CDR1 is VINAFY and CDR2 is YDVSNSKD. J was trimmed by 1 base and V by 0 bases; bases with no gene match: 6. The sequence derives from a human donor in good health. The chain links TRGV5 to TRGJ1 or TRGJ2. In the absence of a J gene in TCRdb, the DNA was matched to germline to assign it here. Sequenced: blood. The CDR3 sequence is CATWDRPPNYYKKLF. The CDR3 DNA follows: TGTGCCACCTGGGACAGGCCCCCTAATTATTATAAGAAACTCTTT.